These 9 T cell receptor beta chains came from one sample sequenced in a study of blood T cell repertoires in COVID-19. Sequenced by immunoSEQ multiplex PCR; TCRdb stores in-frame clones only, minus some. The table has roughly 140,000 clones, under 90% seen once. Source material: peripheral blood. The source of these receptors is a woman older than 75 in a cohort sampled during active or convalescent COVID-19.

V is TRBV6-2 or TRBV6-3 and J is TRBJ2-2, with 14 nucleotides matching TRBD2. V lost 4 bases, J lost 2 bases, and 6 bases stayed unmatched. The germline V gene encodes CDR1 MNHEY and CDR2 SVGEGT. This CDR3 has 18 residues. CDR3 protein: CASSSRLAGGTNTGELFF. CDR3 bases: TGTGCCAGCAGTTCGAGACTAGCGGGGGGGACCAACACCGGGGAGCTGTTTTTT.

This clone was detected a few times. The V gene is TRBV7-8, the J gene TRBJ1-2, with 7 bases aligning to TRBD1. J lost 1 base, V lost 3 bases, and 8 bases had no gene match. The CDR3 totals 16 residues. The germline CDR1 and CDR2 sequences are SGHVS and FQNEAQ. CDR3 sequence: CASSLTLRDSNYGYTF. In nucleotides, the CDR3 is TGTGCCAGCAGCTTGACCCTCCGGGACAGTAACTATGGCTACACCTTC.

This clone was seen a single time. J is TRBJ1-1 and V is TRBV19; 7 nucleotides agree with TRBD1. This CDR3 is built from 13 residues. V lost 4 bases, J lost 8 bases, and 7 bases stayed unmatched. Germline V gene sequence: CDR1 LNHDA, CDR2 SQIVND (reference sequence). CDR3 nucleotide sequence: TGTGCCAGTAGTACCCAGGGACAGACCGAAGCTTTCTTT. It translates to CASSTQGQTEAFF.

The sample holds one count of this clone. This sequence joins TRBV6-2 or TRBV6-3 and TRBJ2-7; a possible D gene is TRBD1 (6 bases). Germline CDR1 and CDR2: MNHEY and SVGEGT. V was shortened by 4 bases and J by 3 bases, with 25 bases between the two germline ends. CDR3 length: 18 residues. The CDR3 region is CASSSNRVYPHRHYEQYV. Written as DNA, the CDR3 is TGTGCCAGCAGTTCAAACAGGGTATACCCGCACCGCCACTACGAGCAGTACGTC.

This clone was counted only a few times. The V call is TRBV10-3, the J call TRBJ2-2, with 7 nucleotides matching TRBD2. CDR1 is ENHRY, CDR2 SYGVKD, per germline. This CDR3 spans 15 amino acids. V was pared by 9 bases and J by 2 bases, with 9 bases of the junction left unmatched. DNA for the CDR3: TGTGCCATTACCTCTGGGACTATAAACACCGGGGAGCTGTTTTTT. Residues: CAITSGTINTGELFF.

This chain links TRBV21-1 with TRBJ2-7; TRBD1, the table's D call, was not compared with the DNA. TRBV21-1 is flagged as a pseudogene. The CDR3 is 15 amino acids. The CDR3 reads CASSSRDRVPYEQYV. The CDR3 bases are TGTGCCAGCAGCAGCCGGGACAGGGTCCCCTACGAGCAGTACGTC.

This clone appeared a few times. The chain combines TRBV12-3 or TRBV12-4 with TRBJ2-7, with 7 bases identical to TRBD1. This CDR3 has 13 residues. Trimming at V came to 5 bases and at J to 4 bases, leaving 5 bases not matched to a gene. The chain's CDR3 is CASSITGEYEQYV. CDR3 sequence (DNA): TGTGCCAGCAGTATAACAGGGGAATACGAGCAGTACGTC.

The table lists this clone with a few counts. V gene TRBV6-6 combines with J gene TRBJ1-2, with D possibly TRBD1 on 5 matching bases. Germline-derived CDR1 and CDR2 are MNHNY and SVGAGI (reference sequence). The CDR3 runs to 11 residues. V was clipped by 10 bases and J by 4 bases, with 10 bases between them. CDR3 coding DNA: TGTGCCATCTCTGACAGCTATGGCTACACCTTC. It codes for CAISDSYGYTF.

The rearrangement links TRBV2 to TRBJ1-1, with 10 nucleotides matching TRBD1. The CDR3 consists of 15 residues. Germline V gives CDR1 SNHLY, CDR2 FYNNEI. CDR3 sequence: CAAQRDRGFGTEAFF. DNA for the CDR3: TGTGCGGCCCAACGGGACAGGGGTTTTGGCACTGAAGCTTTCTTT.